These 19 T cell receptor beta chains came from one sample sequenced in a study of blood T cell repertoires in COVID-19. Clones were sequenced by immunoSEQ multiplex PCR, and TCRdb holds only the in-frame ones, with some missing. The table includes 180,000 or so clones, 80% to 90% detected once. The sequenced sample was peripheral blood. The receptor set was obtained from a man aged 55 to 70 with acute or convalescent COVID-19.

The rearrangement uses TRBV6-5 and TRBJ2-1; TRBD1 matches at 8 bases. The CDR3 sequence is 16 residues long. Germline loops: CDR1 MNHEY, CDR2 SVGAGI. Trimming cost V 4 bases and J 6 bases; bases outside gene matches: 11. The CDR3 region is CASSSRAGGNRNEQFF. The CDR3, as DNA: TGTGCCAGCAGTTCTCGGGCAGGGGGCAACCGCAATGAGCAGTTCTTC.

The gene calls are TRBV28 and TRBJ2-1, with D tentatively TRBD1 (5 bases). V dropped 6 bases and J dropped 8 bases, with 8 bases sitting between them. The V gene's germline CDR1 is MDHEN and CDR2 SYDVKM. The CDR3 is 11 amino acids. The CDR3: CASSQGYEQFF. Here the CDR3 DNA reads TGTGCCAGCAGCCAGGGTTATGAGCAGTTCTTC.

The gene calls are TRBV5-4 and TRBJ2-7, with a possible D match to TRBD1 (5 bases). From germline, CDR1 is SGHNT and CDR2 YYREEE (reference sequence). Trimming removed 4 bases from V and 6 bases from J, with 17 bases in between. The CDR3 consists of 14 residues. CDR3 bases: TGTGCCAGCAGCCCGAAGACAGCCTCAGGCGAGCAGTACTTC. Its translation is CASSPKTASGEQYF.

This clone has a single count. The chain uses TRBV21-1 and TRBJ1-2; TRBD1 is taken as the D call from the table, unchecked against the DNA. TRBV21-1 corresponds to a pseudogene. The CDR3 is 18 amino acids. In DNA form, the CDR3 reads TGTGCCAGCAGCAAAGCAGGGGGCCGGCGGGTATTCTTCTATGGCTACACCTTC. It specifies CASSKAGGRRVFFYGYTF.

The rearrangement links TRBV5-1 to TRBJ1-6; D perhaps matches TRBD1 (5 bases). V lost 0 bases and J 7 bases, leaving 17 bases between the germline ends. Germline V gene sequence: CDR1 SGHRS, CDR2 YFSETQ. CDR3 size: 17 residues. CDR3 loop: CASSLAGTRSVNSPLHF. CDR3 bases: TGCGCCAGCAGCTTGGCCGGGACTAGGAGCGTGAATTCACCCCTCCACTTT.

This chain joins TRBV9 and TRBJ2-5; D is uncertain. V was trimmed by 4 bases and J by 1 base, leaving 14 bases between them. Germline V gene sequence: CDR1 SGDLS, CDR2 YYNGEE. The CDR3 has 15 amino acids. CDR3 amino acids: CASSPTALAQETQYF. The DNA for the CDR3 is TGTGCCAGCAGCCCTACTGCGTTAGCCCAAGAGACCCAGTACTTC. Using reference TRBV9 and TRBJ2-5 for the parts outside the CDR3, the full variable domain is DSGVTQTPKHLITATGQRVTLRCSPRSGDLSVYWYQQSLDQGLQFLIQYYNGEERAKGNILERFSAQQFPDLHSELNLSSLELGDSALYFCASSPTALAQETQYFGPGTRLLVL.

CDR3 sequence (DNA): TGTGCCAGCAGTTACAGGGGGCAGGTGAAGACCGGGGAGCTGTTTTTT. This encodes CASSYRGQVKTGELFF. The V and J genes are TRBV6-5 and TRBJ2-2, with 7 bases fitting TRBD1. This CDR3 contains 16 residues. Trimming took 2 bases from V and 5 from J; bases not matched to a gene: 8. Looked up from germline, CDR1 is MNHEY and CDR2 is SVGAGI.

The chain carries TRBV7-2 and TRBJ1-3; D uncertain. This CDR3 region has 12 residues. The V gene lost 2 bases and the J gene lost 4 bases, with 3 bases spanning the gap. Germline assignment: CDR1 SGHTA and CDR2 FQGNSA. CDR3 in amino acids: CASSLPGNTIYF. The CDR3 DNA reads TGTGCCAGCAGCTTACCGGGAAACACCATATATTTT.

The chain carries TRBV28 and TRBJ2-7; 9 bases fit TRBD2. With 5 bases clipped from V and 6 bases from J, the junction kept 11 bases outside the gene matches. Germline values: CDR1 MDHEN, CDR2 SYDVKM. The CDR3 has 15 amino acids. As DNA, the CDR3 is TGTGCCAGCAGTCCAACCGGGCTAGCGGGAAGCGAGCAGTACTTC. Amino acids: CASSPTGLAGSEQYF. Drawing the rest from reference TRBV28 and TRBJ2-7, the complete variable domain is DVKVTQSSRYLVKRTGEKVFLECVQDMDHENMFWYRQDPGLGLRLIYFSYDVKMKEKGDIPEGYSVSREKKERFSLILESASTNQTSMYLCASSPTGLAGSEQYFGPGTRLTVT.

The chain couples TRBV27 to TRBJ2-7, with D perhaps matching TRBD1 (5 bases). The germline gives CDR1 MNHEY, CDR2 SMNVEV (reference sequence). V lost 0 bases, J lost 3 bases, and 9 bases lay in between. The CDR3 covers 14 residues. The CDR3 sequence: CASSLSRQGYEQYF. CDR3 coding DNA: TGTGCCAGCAGTTTATCGCGTCAGGGCTACGAGCAGTACTTC.

The chain employs TRBV2 and TRBJ2-7, with 8 bases aligning to TRBD1. The ends lost 4 bases at V and 2 bases at J; junction bases unmatched: 1. Germline V gene data show CDR1 as SNHLY and CDR2 as FYNNEI. This CDR3 region has 13 residues. The CDR3 sequence: CASSGDRTYEQYF. Here the CDR3 DNA reads TGTGCCAGCAGTGGGGACAGGACCTACGAGCAGTACTTC.

The CDR3 protein is CASRQSNYGYTF. CDR3 coding DNA: TGTGCCAGTAGACAGTCTAACTATGGCTACACCTTC. The chain couples TRBV19 to TRBJ1-2; no clear D. V lost 6 bases and J lost 0, with 5 bases in between. The CDR3 length is 12 residues. Germline V lookup: CDR1 LNHDA, CDR2 SQIVND (reference sequence).

This chain uses TRBV7-9 with TRBJ1-5, with 7 bases identical to TRBD1. Germline V gene data show CDR1 as SEHNR and CDR2 as FQNEAQ (reference sequence). The CDR3 has 12 amino acids. The V and J ends lost 1 base and 13 bases, in that order; junction bases with no gene match: 4. CDR3: CASSLEQGTQHF. The CDR3 DNA is TGTGCCAGCAGCTTAGAACAGGGGACTCAGCATTTT.

This chain joins TRBV5-5 and TRBJ1-1; a possible D gene is TRBD1 (6 bases). Looked up from germline, CDR1 is SGHKS and CDR2 is YYEKEE (reference sequence). CDR3 length: 17 residues. V was pared by 4 bases and J by 4 bases, with 23 bases between. CDR3 loop: CASSGASGQRGGTEAFF. In DNA form, the CDR3 reads TGTGCCAGCAGCGGAGCCTCGGGACAACGAGGGGGCACTGAAGCTTTCTTT.

The DNA for the CDR3 is TGTGCCAGCAGAACAGGGATACAGCCCCAGCATTTT. It translates to CASRTGIQPQHF. V and J are TRBV28 and TRBJ1-5; the D gene is possibly TRBD1 (6 bases). V lost 6 bases to trimming and J lost 7 bases, with 10 bases between them. The germline CDR1 and CDR2 sequences are MDHEN and SYDVKM. This CDR3 is 12 amino acids long.

The V and J genes are TRBV18 and TRBJ2-3, with D perhaps matching TRBD2 (5 bases). CDR3 size: 13 residues. Germline CDR1 reads KGHSH; CDR2 reads LQKENI. V gave up 0 bases and J gave up 10 bases, with 11 bases separating them. The CDR3 nucleotides read TGTGCCAGCTCACCACCCCAGCGGTACGCGCAGTATTTT. It specifies CASSPPQRYAQYF.

The chain uses TRBV3-1 (or the pseudogene TRBV3-2) and TRBJ2-2, with D perhaps matching TRBD1 (6 bases). The CDR3 sequence is 17 residues long. V shed 4 bases and J shed 5 bases, with 20 bases lying between them. Germline-derived CDR1 and CDR2 are LGHDT and YNNKEL (reference sequence). In nucleotides, the CDR3 is TGTGCCAGCAGCCCAGACCTCAGGGGTCGGAGAACCGGGGAGCTGTTTTTT. This translates into CASSPDLRGRRTGELFF.

The chain links TRBV7-2 to TRBJ2-7; TRBD1 matches 7 bases. The germline V gene encodes CDR1 SGHTA and CDR2 FQGNSA. With V trimmed by 6 bases and J by 3 bases, 8 bases remained unmatched. This CDR3 contains 14 residues. CDR3: CASRERGHDYEQYF. For the CDR3, the DNA is TGTGCCAGCAGAGAAAGGGGGCATGACTACGAGCAGTACTTC.

The chain has TRBV5-1 and TRBJ2-7; possible D gene TRBD2, 5 bases. The CDR3 totals 16 residues. Germline CDR1 and CDR2: SGHRS and YFSETQ. V was pared by 4 bases and J by 0 bases, with 17 bases between. The CDR3 loop reads CASSRISGSPSYEQYF. The CDR3 DNA reads TGCGCCAGCAGCAGGATCAGCGGATCACCCTCCTACGAGCAGTACTTC.